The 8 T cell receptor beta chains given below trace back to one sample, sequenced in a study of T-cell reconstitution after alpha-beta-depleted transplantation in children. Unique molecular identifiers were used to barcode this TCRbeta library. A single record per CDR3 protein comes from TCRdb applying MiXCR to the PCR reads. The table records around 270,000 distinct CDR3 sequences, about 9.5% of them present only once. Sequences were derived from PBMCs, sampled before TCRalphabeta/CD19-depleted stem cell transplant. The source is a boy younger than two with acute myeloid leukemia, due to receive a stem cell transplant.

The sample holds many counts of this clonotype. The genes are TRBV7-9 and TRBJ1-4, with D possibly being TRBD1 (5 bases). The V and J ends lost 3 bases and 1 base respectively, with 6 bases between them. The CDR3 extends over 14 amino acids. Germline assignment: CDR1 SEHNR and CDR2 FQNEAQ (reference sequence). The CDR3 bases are TGTGCCAGCAGCTTGACAGTAACTAATGAAAAACTGTTTTTT. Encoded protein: CASSLTVTNEKLFF.

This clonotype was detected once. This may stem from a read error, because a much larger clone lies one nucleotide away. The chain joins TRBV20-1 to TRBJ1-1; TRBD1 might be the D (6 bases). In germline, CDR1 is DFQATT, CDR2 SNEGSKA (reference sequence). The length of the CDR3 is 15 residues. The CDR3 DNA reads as TGCGGTACCTCTCTTCCAGGGGATCGGGACACTGAAGCTTTCTTT. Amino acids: CGTSLPGDRDTEAFF.

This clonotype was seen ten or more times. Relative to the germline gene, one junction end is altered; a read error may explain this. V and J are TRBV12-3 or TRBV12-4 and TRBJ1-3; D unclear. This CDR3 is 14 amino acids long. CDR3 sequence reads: CASSQDPAKSEGCF. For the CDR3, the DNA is TGTGCCAGCAGCCAGGACCCCGCGAAATCAGAGGGTTGTTTT.

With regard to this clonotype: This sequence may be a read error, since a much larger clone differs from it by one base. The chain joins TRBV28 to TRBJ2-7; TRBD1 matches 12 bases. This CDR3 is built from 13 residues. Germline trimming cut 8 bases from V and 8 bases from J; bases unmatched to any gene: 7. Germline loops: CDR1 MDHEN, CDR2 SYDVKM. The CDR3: CASGTGGMYKQYF. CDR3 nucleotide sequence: TGTGCCAGCGGGACAGGGGGCATGTACAAGCAGTACTTC.

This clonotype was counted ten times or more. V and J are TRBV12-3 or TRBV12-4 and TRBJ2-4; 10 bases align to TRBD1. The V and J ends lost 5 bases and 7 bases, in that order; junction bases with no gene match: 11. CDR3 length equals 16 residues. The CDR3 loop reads CASSTQGQGRRNIQYF. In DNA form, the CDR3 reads TGTGCCAGCAGTACCCAGGGACAGGGGCGAAGGAACATTCAGTACTTC.

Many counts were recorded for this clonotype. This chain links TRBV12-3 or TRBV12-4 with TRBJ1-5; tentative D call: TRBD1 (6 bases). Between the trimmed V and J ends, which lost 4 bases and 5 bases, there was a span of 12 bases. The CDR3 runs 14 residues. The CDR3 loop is CASSYWTADQPQHF. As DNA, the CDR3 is TGTGCCAGCAGTTACTGGACAGCTGATCAGCCCCAGCATTTT.

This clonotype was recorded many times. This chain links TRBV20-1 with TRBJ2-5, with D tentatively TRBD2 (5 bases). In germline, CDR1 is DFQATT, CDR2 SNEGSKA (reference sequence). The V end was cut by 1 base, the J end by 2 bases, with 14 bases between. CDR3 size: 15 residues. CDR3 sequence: CSARAPGSGQETQYF. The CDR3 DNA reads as TGCAGTGCTAGAGCCCCCGGCAGCGGACAAGAGACCCAGTACTTC.

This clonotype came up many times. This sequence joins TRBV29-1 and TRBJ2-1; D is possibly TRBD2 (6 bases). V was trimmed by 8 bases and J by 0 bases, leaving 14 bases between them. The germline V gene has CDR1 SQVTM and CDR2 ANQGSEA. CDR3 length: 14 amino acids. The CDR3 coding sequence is TGCAGCTCGGGACTCCTGAGCTCCTACAATGAGCAGTTCTTC. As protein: CSSGLLSSYNEQFF.